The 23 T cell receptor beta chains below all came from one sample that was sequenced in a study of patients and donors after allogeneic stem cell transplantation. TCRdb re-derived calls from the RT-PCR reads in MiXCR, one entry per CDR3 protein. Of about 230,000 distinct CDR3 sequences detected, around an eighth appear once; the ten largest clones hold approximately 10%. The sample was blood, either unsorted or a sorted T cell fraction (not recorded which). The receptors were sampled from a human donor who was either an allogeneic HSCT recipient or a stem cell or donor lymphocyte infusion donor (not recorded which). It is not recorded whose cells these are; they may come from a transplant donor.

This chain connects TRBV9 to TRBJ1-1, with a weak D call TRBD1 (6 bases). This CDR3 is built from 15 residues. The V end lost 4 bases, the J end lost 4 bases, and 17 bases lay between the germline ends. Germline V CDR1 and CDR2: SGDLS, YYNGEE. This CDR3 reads CASSPRGAGATEAFF. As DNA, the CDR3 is TGTGCCAGCAGCCCCAGAGGGGCGGGGGCCACTGAAGCTTTCTTT.

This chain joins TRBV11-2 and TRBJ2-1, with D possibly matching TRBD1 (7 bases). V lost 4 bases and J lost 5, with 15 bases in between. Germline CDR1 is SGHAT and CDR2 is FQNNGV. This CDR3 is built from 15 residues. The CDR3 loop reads CASSSGGGLNNEQFF. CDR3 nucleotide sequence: TGTGCCAGCAGCTCAGGGGGTGGACTAAACAATGAGCAGTTCTTC.

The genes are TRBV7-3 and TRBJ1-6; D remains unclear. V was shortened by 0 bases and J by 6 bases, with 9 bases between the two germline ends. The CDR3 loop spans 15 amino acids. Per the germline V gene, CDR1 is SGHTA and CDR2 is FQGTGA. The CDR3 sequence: CASSLTGRTNSPLHF. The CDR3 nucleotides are TGTGCCAGCAGCTTAACGGGCAGAACTAATTCACCCCTCCACTTT.

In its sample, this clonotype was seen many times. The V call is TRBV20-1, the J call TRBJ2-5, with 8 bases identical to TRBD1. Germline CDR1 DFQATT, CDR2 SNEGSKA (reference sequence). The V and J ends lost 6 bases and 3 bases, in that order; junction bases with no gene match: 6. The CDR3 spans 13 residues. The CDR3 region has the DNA TGCAGTGCCCCGCTGACAGGGGAAGAGACCCAGTACTTC. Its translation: CSAPLTGEETQYF.

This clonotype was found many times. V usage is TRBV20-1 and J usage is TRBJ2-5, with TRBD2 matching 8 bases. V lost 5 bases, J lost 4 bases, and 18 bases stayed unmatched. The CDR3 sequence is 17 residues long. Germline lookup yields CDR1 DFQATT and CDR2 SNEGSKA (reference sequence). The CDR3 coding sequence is TGCAGTGCTTTTCCCGGGGGGGGGAGGGGAAGCAGAGAGACCCAGTACTTC. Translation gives CSAFPGGGRGSRETQYF.

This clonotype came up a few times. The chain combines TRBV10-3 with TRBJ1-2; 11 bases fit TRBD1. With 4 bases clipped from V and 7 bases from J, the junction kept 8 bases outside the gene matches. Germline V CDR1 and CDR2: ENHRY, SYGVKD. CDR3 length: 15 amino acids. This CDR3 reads CAISGDRGDLSGYTF. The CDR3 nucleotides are TGTGCCATCAGTGGGGACAGGGGGGATCTATCTGGCTACACCTTC.

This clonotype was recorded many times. The CDR3 loop reads CASSAGQGYGYTF. The CDR3 DNA reads as TGCGCCAGCAGCGCGGGACAGGGCTATGGCTACACCTTC. V usage is TRBV5-1 and J usage is TRBJ1-2; 9 nucleotides align to TRBD1. CDR1 and CDR2 (germline): SGHRS, YFSETQ. V gave up 4 bases and J gave up 4 bases; unmatched junction bases: 2. This CDR3 region has 13 residues.

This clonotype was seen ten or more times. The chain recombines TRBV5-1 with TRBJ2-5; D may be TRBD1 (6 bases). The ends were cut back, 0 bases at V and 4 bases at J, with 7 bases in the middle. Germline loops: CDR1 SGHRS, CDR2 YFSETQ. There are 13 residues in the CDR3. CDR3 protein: CASSLAGVETQYF. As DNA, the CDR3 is TGCGCCAGCAGCTTGGCAGGGGTAGAGACCCAGTACTTC.

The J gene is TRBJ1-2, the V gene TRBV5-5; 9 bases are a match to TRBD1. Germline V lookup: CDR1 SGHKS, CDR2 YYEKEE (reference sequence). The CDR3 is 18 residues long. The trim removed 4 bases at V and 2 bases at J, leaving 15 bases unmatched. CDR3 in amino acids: CASSRSKATGGPNYGYTF. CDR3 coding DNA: TGTGCCAGCAGCCGATCCAAAGCCACAGGGGGCCCGAACTATGGCTACACCTTC.

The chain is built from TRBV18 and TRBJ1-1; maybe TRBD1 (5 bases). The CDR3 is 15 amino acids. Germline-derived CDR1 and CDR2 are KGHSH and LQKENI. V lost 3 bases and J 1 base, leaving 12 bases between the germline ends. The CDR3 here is CASSPRDLGNTEAFF. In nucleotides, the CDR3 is TGTGCCAGCTCACCTCGGGACCTGGGGAACACTGAAGCTTTCTTT.

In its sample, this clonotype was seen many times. CDR3 coding DNA: TGTGCCAGCAGTTTACAGAGGGAGGTGGATACGCAGTATTTT. Protein: CASSLQREVDTQYF. The V and J genes are TRBV12-3 or TRBV12-4 and TRBJ2-3; D may be TRBD2 (6 bases). The V gene lost 2 bases and the J gene lost 6 bases, with 12 bases spanning the gap. The length of the CDR3 is 14 residues.

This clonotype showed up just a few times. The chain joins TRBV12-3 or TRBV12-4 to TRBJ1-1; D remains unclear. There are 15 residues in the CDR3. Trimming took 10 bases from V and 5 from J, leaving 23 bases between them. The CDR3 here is CATSSAGSISTEAFF. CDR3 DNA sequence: TGTGCCACTTCTTCAGCGGGGAGTATAAGTACTGAAGCTTTCTTT.

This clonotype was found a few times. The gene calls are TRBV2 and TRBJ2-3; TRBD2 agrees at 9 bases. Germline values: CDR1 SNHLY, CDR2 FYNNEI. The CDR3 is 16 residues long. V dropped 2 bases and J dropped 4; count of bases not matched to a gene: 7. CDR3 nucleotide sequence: TGTGCCAGCAGTGAACGGGGCGGGGGGGCCTCAGATACGCAGTATTTT. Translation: CASSERGGGASDTQYF.

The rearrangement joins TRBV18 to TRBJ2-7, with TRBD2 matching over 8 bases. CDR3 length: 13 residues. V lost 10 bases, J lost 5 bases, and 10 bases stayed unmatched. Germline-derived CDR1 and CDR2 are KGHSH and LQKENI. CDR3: CATKGSGTHEQYF. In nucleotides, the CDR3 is TGTGCCACTAAGGGTAGCGGGACCCACGAGCAGTACTTC.

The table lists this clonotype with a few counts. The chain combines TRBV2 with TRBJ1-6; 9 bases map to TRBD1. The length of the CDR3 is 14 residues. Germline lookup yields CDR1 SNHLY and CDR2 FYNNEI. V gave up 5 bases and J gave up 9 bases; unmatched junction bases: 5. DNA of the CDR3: TGTGCCAGCAGTCCGGGACAGGGCGTTTCACCCCTCCACTTT. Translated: CASSPGQGVSPLHF.

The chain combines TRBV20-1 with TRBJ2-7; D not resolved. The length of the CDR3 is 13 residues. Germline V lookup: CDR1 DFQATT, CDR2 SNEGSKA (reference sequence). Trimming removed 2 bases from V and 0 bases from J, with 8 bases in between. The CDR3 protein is CSARTPSSYEQYF. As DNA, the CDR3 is TGCAGTGCTAGAACACCGAGCTCCTACGAGCAGTACTTC.

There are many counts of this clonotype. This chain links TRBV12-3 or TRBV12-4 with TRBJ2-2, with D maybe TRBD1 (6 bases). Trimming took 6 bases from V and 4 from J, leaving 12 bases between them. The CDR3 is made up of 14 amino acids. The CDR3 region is CASSPTGSTGELFF. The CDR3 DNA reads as TGTGCCAGCAGCCCTACAGGGTCCACCGGGGAGCTGTTTTTT.

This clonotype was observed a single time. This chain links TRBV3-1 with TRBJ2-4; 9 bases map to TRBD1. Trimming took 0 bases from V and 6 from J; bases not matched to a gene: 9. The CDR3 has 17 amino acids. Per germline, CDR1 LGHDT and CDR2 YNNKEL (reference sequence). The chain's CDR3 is CASSQDRGQGFGNIQYF. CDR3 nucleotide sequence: TGTGCCAGCAGCCAAGATAGGGGACAGGGTTTTGGAAACATTCAGTACTTC.

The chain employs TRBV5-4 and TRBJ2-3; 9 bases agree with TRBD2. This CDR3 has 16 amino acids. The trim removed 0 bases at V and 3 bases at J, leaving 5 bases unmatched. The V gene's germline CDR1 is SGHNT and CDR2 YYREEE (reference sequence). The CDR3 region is CASSLDAGGRTDTQYF. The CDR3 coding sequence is TGTGCCAGCAGCTTGGATGCGGGAGGGCGAACAGATACGCAGTATTTT.

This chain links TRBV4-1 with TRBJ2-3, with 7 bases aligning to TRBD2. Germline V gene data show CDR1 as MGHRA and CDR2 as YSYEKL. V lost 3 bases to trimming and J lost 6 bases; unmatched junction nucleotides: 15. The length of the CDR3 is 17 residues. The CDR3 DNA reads TGCGCCAGCAGCCATGGGGACCGGGACTACCTATCGGATACGCAGTATTTT. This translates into CASSHGDRDYLSDTQYF.

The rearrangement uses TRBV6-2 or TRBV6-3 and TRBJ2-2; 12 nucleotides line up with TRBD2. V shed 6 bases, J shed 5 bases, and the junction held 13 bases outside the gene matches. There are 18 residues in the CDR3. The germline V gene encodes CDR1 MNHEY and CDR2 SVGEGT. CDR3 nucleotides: TGTGCCAGCAGCCATGAAGTCCCACTAGCGGGAGGAACCGGGGAGCTGTTTTTT. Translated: CASSHEVPLAGGTGELFF.

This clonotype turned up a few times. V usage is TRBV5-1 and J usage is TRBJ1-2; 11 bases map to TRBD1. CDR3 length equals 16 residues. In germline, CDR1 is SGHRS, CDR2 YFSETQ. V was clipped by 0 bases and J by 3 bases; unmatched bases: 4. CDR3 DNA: TGCGCCAGCAGCTTGGAGGGACAGGGGGTCTACTATGGCTACACCTTC. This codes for CASSLEGQGVYYGYTF.

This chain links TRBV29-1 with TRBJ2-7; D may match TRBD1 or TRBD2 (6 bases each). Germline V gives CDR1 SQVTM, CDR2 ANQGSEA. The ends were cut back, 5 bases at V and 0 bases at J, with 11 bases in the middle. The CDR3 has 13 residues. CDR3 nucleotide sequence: TGCAGCGTTAGGGGGGCTAGCTCCTACGAGCAGTACTTC. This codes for CSVRGASSYEQYF.